Following are 10 T cell receptor beta chains from one sample sequenced in a study of blood T cell repertoires in COVID-19. Sequencing was performed with immunoSEQ multiplex PCR; in TCRdb, only in-frame clones are kept and a portion is missing. Among over 120,000 clones listed, around 78% were seen once. Sequencing was carried out using peripheral blood. Source of these receptors: a woman over 75 with active or convalescent COVID-19.

The V call is TRBV19, the J call TRBJ1-4, with 7 bases aligning to TRBD1. CDR3 length: 14 residues. J gave up 8 bases and V 3 bases, and 6 bases lay outside the gene matches. Germline V gives CDR1 LNHDA, CDR2 SQIVND (reference sequence). The CDR3 nucleotides are TGTGCCAGTAGTATCCCGGGACAGATCGAAAAACTGTTTTTT. As protein: CASSIPGQIEKLFF.

This rearrangement joins TRBV11-2 to TRBJ1-4; perhaps TRBD1 as D (5 bases). The germline V and J ends were trimmed by 2 bases and 7 bases, with 11 bases remaining between them. The CDR3 is 14 amino acids. Germline-derived CDR1 and CDR2 are SGHAT and FQNNGV. CDR3 sequence reads: CASSLWGYGEKLFF. The CDR3 DNA is TGTGCCAGCAGCTTATGGGGCTATGGTGAAAAACTGTTTTTT.

This rearrangement joins TRBV5-1 to TRBJ1-1; D possibly corresponds to TRBD1 (5 bases). The V and J ends lost 1 base and 7 bases respectively, with 11 bases between them. Germline V gene data show CDR1 as SGHRS and CDR2 as YFSETQ. This CDR3 comprises 13 residues. Here the CDR3 reads CASSLYTGGEAFF. The CDR3 DNA reads as TGCGCCAGCAGCTTGTATACAGGCGGTGAAGCTTTCTTT.

The V call is TRBV12-5, the J call TRBJ1-1; TRBD1 matches at 8 bases. The V gene's germline CDR1 is LGHNT and CDR2 FRNRAP. The CDR3 has 16 residues. The junction had 10 bases not matched to a gene; V was cut back by 2 bases and J by 5 bases. The CDR3 region is CASGLSSWTGRTEAFF. The CDR3 DNA sequence: TGTGCTAGTGGTTTGTCAAGCTGGACAGGGCGAACTGAAGCTTTCTTT.

The chain uses TRBV3-1 (or the pseudogene TRBV3-2) and TRBJ1-3; D may be TRBD1 (5 bases). Germline lookup yields CDR1 LGHDT and CDR2 YNNKEL (reference sequence). V was shortened by 0 bases and J by 0 bases, with 18 bases between the two germline ends. The length of the CDR3 is 19 residues. The CDR3 coding sequence is TGTGCCAGCAGCCAAGATCCCGTTGGCGTCGGGGGCTCTGGAAACACCATATATTTT. It codes for CASSQDPVGVGGSGNTIYF.

For the CDR3, the DNA is TGTGCCAGCAGCCAAGCCGGGACAGGGCCCTACAATGAGCAGTTCTTC. It specifies CASSQAGTGPYNEQFF. V and J are TRBV4-2 and TRBJ2-1; TRBD1 aligns across 9 bases. The V gene's germline CDR1 is LGHNA and CDR2 YNFKEQ. The CDR3 is 16 residues long. The ends lost 1 base at V and 2 bases at J; junction bases unmatched: 3.

V is TRBV27 and J is TRBJ2-5; D is perhaps TRBD2 (7 bases). Germline loops: CDR1 MNHEY, CDR2 SMNVEV (reference sequence). The length of the CDR3 is 14 residues. V lost 6 bases to trimming and J lost 1 base, with 12 bases between them. CDR3 sequence: CASRGGGIQETQYF. Here the CDR3 DNA reads TGTGCCAGCAGGGGAGGGGGTATCCAAGAGACCCAGTACTTC.

The chain joins TRBV4-2 to TRBJ2-1; 8 bases map to TRBD2. The CDR3 has 18 amino acids. Germline V gene sequence: CDR1 LGHNA, CDR2 YNFKEQ. The J segment lost 0 bases and the V segment lost 0 bases, leaving 7 bases of the junction unmatched. The CDR3, as DNA: TGTGCCAGCAGCCAAGAGGCCCGGGGGGGCCGCTCCTACAATGAGCAGTTCTTC. Its translation is CASSQEARGGRSYNEQFF.

With respect to this clone: This same CDR3 is encoded by further DNA sequences in the sample. V usage is TRBV7-9 and J usage is TRBJ1-3, with D perhaps matching TRBD1 (5 bases). The CDR3 consists of 12 residues. Germline lookup yields CDR1 SEHNR and CDR2 FQNEAQ (reference sequence). With 4 bases removed from V and 7 bases from J, the gap between germline ends came to 8 bases. The CDR3 bases are TGTGCCAGCAGCTCGGGGGGGAACACCATATATTTT. This gives the protein CASSSGGNTIYF. Using reference TRBV7-9 and TRBJ1-3 for the parts outside the CDR3, the full variable domain is DTGVSQNPRHKITKRGQNVTFRCDPISEHNRLYWYRQTLGQGPEFLTYFQNEAQLEKSRLLSDRFSAERPKGSFSTLEIQRTEQGDSAMYLCASSSGGNTIYFGEGSWLTVV.

The rearrangement uses TRBV6-4 and TRBJ2-1; 10 nucleotides line up with TRBD1. The germline V gene has CDR1 MRHNA and CDR2 SNTAGT. The V and J ends lost 4 bases and 6 bases, in that order; junction bases with no gene match: 6. The CDR3 is 15 amino acids. CDR3 sequence: CASSVGTGDTNEQFF. The CDR3 coding sequence is TGTGCCAGCAGTGTGGGGACAGGGGACACCAATGAGCAGTTCTTC.